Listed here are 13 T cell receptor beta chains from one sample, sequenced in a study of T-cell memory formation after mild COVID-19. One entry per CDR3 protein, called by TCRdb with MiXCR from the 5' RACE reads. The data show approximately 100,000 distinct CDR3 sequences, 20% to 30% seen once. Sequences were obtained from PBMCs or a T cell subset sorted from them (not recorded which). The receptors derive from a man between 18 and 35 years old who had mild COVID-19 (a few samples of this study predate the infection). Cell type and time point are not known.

CDR3 sequence (DNA): TGCGCCAGCAGCGTTGACAGGGAGGATAATTCACCCCTCCACTTT. It codes for CASSVDREDNSPLHF. The chain employs TRBV5-1 and TRBJ1-6, with 7 bases fitting TRBD1. Germline CDR1 reads SGHRS; CDR2 reads YFSETQ. CDR3 length: 15 residues. V shed 4 bases, J shed 5 bases, and the junction held 6 bases outside the gene matches.

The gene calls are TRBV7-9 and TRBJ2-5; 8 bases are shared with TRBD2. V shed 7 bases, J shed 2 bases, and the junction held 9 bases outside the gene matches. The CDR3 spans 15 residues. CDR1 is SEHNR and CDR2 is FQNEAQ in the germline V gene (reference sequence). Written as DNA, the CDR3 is TGTGCCAGCACCTACGAGCGGGGGCTACAAGAGACCCAGTACTTC. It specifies CASTYERGLQETQYF.

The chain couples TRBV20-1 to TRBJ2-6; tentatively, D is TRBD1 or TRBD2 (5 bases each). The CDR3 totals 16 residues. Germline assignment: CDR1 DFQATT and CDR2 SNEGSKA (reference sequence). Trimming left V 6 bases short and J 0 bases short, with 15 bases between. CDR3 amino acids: CSAPPGPASGANVLTF. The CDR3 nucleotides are TGCAGTGCACCTCCGGGACCGGCCTCTGGGGCCAACGTCCTGACTTTC.

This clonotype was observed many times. CDR3 in amino acids: CASSPGYSTDTQYF. The CDR3 DNA sequence: TGCGCCAGCAGCCCGGGGTACAGCACAGATACGCAGTATTTT. The chain is built from TRBV5-1 and TRBJ2-3; maybe TRBD2 (5 bases). The CDR3 covers 14 residues. CDR1 and CDR2 (germline): SGHRS, YFSETQ. V was pared by 4 bases and J by 0 bases, with 9 bases between.

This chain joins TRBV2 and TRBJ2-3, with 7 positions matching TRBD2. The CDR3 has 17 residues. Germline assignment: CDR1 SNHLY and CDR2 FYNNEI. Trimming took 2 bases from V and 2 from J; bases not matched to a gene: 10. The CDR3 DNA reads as TGTGCCAGCAGTGAAAGAGGGCGGGGGAGGAACACAGATACGCAGTATTTT. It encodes CASSERGRGRNTDTQYF.

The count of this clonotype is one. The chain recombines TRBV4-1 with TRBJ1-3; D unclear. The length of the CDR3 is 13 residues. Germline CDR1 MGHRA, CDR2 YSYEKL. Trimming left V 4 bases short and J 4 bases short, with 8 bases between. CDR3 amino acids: CASSLNLGNTIYF. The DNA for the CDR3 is TGCGCCAGCAGCCTAAATCTCGGAAACACCATATATTTT.

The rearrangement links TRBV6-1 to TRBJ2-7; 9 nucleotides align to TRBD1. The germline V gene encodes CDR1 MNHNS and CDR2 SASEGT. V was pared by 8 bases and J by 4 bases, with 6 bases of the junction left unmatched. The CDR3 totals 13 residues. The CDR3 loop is CASGQGTSYEQYF. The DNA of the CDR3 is TGTGCCAGCGGACAGGGGACGTCATACGAGCAGTACTTC.

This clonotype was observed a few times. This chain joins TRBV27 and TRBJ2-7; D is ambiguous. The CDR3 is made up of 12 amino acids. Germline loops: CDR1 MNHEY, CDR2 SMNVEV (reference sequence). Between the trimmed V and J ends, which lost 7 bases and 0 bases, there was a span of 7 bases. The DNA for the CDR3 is TGTGCCAGCACCGACTCCTCCTACGAGCAGTACTTC. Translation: CASTDSSYEQYF.

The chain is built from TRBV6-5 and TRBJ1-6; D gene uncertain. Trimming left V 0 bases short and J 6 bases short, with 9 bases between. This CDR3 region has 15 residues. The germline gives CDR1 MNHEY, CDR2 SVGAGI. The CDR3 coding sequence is TGTGCCAGCAGTTACTCGAGCGGGGTTAATTCACCCCTCCACTTT. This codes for CASSYSSGVNSPLHF.

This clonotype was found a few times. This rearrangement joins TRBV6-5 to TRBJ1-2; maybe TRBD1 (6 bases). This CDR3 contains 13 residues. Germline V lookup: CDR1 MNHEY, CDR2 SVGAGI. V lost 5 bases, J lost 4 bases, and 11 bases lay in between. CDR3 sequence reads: CASSTGGLYGYTF. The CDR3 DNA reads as TGTGCCAGCAGTACGGGGGGCCTCTATGGCTACACCTTC.

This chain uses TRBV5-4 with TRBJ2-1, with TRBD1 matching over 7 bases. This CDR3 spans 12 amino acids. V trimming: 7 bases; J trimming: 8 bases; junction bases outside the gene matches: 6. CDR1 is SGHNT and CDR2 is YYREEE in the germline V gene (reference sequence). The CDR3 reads CASETGPDEQFF. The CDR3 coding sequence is TGTGCCAGCGAGACAGGGCCTGATGAGCAGTTCTTC.

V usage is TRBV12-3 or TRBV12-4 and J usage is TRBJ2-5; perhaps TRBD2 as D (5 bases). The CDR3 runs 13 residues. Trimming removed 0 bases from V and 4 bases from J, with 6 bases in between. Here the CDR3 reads CASSLAGIETQYF. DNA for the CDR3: TGTGCCAGCAGTTTAGCCGGGATAGAGACCCAGTACTTC.

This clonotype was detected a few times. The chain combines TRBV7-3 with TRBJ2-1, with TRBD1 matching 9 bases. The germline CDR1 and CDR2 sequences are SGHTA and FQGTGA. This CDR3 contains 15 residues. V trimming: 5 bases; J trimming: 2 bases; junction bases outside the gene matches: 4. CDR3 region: CASSHRGPTYNEQFF. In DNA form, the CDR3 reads TGTGCCAGCAGCCACAGGGGGCCCACCTACAATGAGCAGTTCTTC.